This paragraph reports one T cell receptor (beta chain). This sample was taken from a study of T cell changes during pregnancy in multiple sclerosis. Libraries were prepared by immunoSEQ multiplex PCR; TCRdb keeps only in-frame clonotypes and omits some of them. The sample has tens of thousands of clones, about 91% seen once; the top ten hold roughly 6.5%. The receptor was derived from a female donor with multiple sclerosis, enrolled in a pregnancy study. The material was CD8+ T cells from peripheral blood mononuclear cells, obtained in the second trimester of pregnancy.

In DNA, the CDR3 is TGTGCCAGCAGTTCAGGACTAGCGGGAGTCAATGAGCAGTTCTTC. It yields the protein CASSSGLAGVNEQFF. The J gene is TRBJ2-1, the V gene TRBV6-6; 13 bases map to TRBD2. Germline CDR1 is MNHNY and CDR2 is SVGAGI (reference sequence). V shed 4 bases and J 6 bases; nucleotides not matched to a gene: 3. CDR3 length: 15 residues.